Listed below are T cell receptor beta chains from one sample, sequenced in a study of OX40 agonist ivuxolimab in advanced cancers. Profiling relied on immunoSEQ multiplex PCR, and the TCRdb table lists in-frame clones only, not all of them. The sample has approximately 35,000 clones; approximately 80% are singletons. Sample: CD4+ or CD8+ T cells sorted from blood, taken in a trial of the OX40 agonist ivuxolimab. All receptors come from an adult with an advanced solid tumor such as melanoma, head and neck, liver or kidney cancer. The CDR3 runs from the conserved cysteine through the conserved F or W. A D gene is named only where the DNA matches it firmly. Size values are once, few and many counts, or a class for expanded clones, and some rows have none.

D: TRBD1; J: TRBJ1-1; V: TRBV7-9; size: medium-sized; DNA: TGTGCCAGCCGGGACAGGAAAGACACTGAAGCTTTCTTT; CDR3: CASRDRKDTEAFF
D: -; J: TRBJ1-5; V: TRBV6-5; size: -; DNA: TGTGCCAGCAGTTACGCGGGGGGGGAAGGGAATCAGCCCCAGCATTTT; CDR3: CASSYAGGEGNQPQHF
D: -; J: TRBJ1-1; V: TRBV11-2; size: -; DNA: TGTGCCAGCAGCTTAGCTTTGAGACGCAGTCAAAGTCATGAAGCTTTCTTT; CDR3: CASSLALRRSQSHEAFF
D: TRBD1; J: TRBJ2-3; V: TRBV11-3; size: -; DNA: TGTGCCAGCAGCGCTAAGAACAGGGGGAGGTGGACAGATACGCAGTATTTT; CDR3: CASSAKNRGRWTDTQYF
D: -; J: TRBJ2-3; V: TRBV5-1; size: -; DNA: TGCGCCAGCAGCTTGGGGGGACTTGCTAGCACAGATACGCAGTATTTT; CDR3: CASSLGGLASTDTQYF
D: -; J: TRBJ2-1; V: TRBV6-1; size: -; DNA: TGTGCCAGCAGGGCCCAAAACGATGAGCAGTTCTTC; CDR3: CASRAQNDEQFF
D: TRBD1; J: TRBJ1-3; V: TRBV11-2; size: -; DNA: TGTGCCAGCAGCAAACAGGGGGCGCCAGGAAACACCATATATTTT; CDR3: CASSKQGAPGNTIYF
D: -; J: TRBJ2-3; V: TRBV10-2; size: -; DNA: TGCGCCAGCAGTAAGAGTAAAACAGATACGCAGTATTTT; CDR3: CASSKSKTDTQYF
D: -; J: TRBJ1-4; V: TRBV19; size: few; DNA: TGTGCCAGTAGTCCGAACTCAGGCACTCCTGAAAAACTGTTTTTT; CDR3: CASSPNSGTPEKLFF
D: -; J: TRBJ1-3; V: TRBV25-1; size: -; DNA: TGTGCCAGCGGAAGGGACTGGGGAAACACCATATATTTT; CDR3: CASGRDWGNTIYF
D: -; J: TRBJ2-7; V: TRBV2; size: -; DNA: TGTGCCACACAGCCCTACAACCTCTACGAGCAGTACTTC; CDR3: CATQPYNLYEQYF
D: -; J: TRBJ1-2; V: TRBV19; size: medium-sized; DNA: TGTGCCAGTAGTATAGTACACCCCGGGACAAGCTTTCTCTCTAACTATGGCTACACCTTC; CDR3: CASSIVHPGTSFLSNYGYTF
D: -; J: TRBJ2-1; V: TRBV5-1; size: -; DNA: TGCGCCAGCAGCTCACAGGGTCCGGGGGGAAGTGAGCAGTTCTTC; CDR3: CASSSQGPGGSEQFF
D: -; J: TRBJ1-2; V: TRBV5-1; size: few; DNA: TGCGCCAGCAGCTTGGGCCCCGGACAGCTTAACTATGGCTACACCTTC; CDR3: CASSLGPGQLNYGYTF
D: -; J: TRBJ1-2; V: TRBV19; size: -; DNA: TGTGCCAGTAGTATTCTAACATTTTCCTATGGCTACACCTTC; CDR3: CASSILTFSYGYTF
D: -; J: TRBJ2-5; V: TRBV25-1; size: -; DNA: TGTGCCAGCAGGGCCCAAGAGACCCAGTACTTC; CDR3: CASRAQETQYF
D: -; J: TRBJ1-1; V: TRBV7-9; size: -; DNA: TGTGCCAGCAGCTTAGTCCCTCAGGGGTTTAACACTGAAGCTTTCTTT; CDR3: CASSLVPQGFNTEAFF
D: -; J: TRBJ1-2; V: TRBV6-1; size: -; DNA: TGTGCCAGCAGTGTTCGGGGGCGAGCTAACTATGGCTACACCTTC; CDR3: CASSVRGRANYGYTF
D: -; J: TRBJ2-1; V: TRBV18; size: -; DNA: TGTGCCAGCTCACCTTCGACTTATACAGGGAAGCTTGAGCAGTTCTTC; CDR3: CASSPSTYTGKLEQFF
D: TRBD2; J: TRBJ2-6; V: TRBV18; size: -; DNA: TGTGCCAGCTCACCAACTAGCGGGGGATCTGGGGCCAACGTCCTGACTTTC; CDR3: CASSPTSGGSGANVLTF
D: TRBD2; J: TRBJ2-1; V: TRBV15; size: -; DNA: TGTGCCACCAGCAGAGCTCGGGGGGACTACAATGAGCAGTTCTTC; CDR3: CATSRARGDYNEQFF
D: -; J: TRBJ1-3; V: TRBV14; size: -; DNA: TGTGCCAGCAGCCAAGTAAGAGGAAACACCATATATTTT; CDR3: CASSQVRGNTIYF
D: TRBD1; J: TRBJ1-6; V: TRBV2; size: -; DNA: TGTGCCAGCCGGGACAGGGTATCTTCACCCCTCCACTTT; CDR3: CASRDRVSSPLHF
D: -; J: TRBJ2-7; V: TRBV19; size: -; DNA: TGTGCCAGTAGTACCGCGATGGGATACGAGCAGTACTTC; CDR3: CASSTAMGYEQYF
D: TRBD2; J: TRBJ2-5; V: TRBV10-1; size: -; DNA: TGCGCCAGCAGTGAGGCTAGCGGGGGTAAAGTGGAGACCCAGTACTTC; CDR3: CASSEASGGKVETQYF
D: -; J: TRBJ1-6; V: TRBV5-6; size: -; DNA: TGTGCCAGCAGCTTGCAAGGACGGGACGCCTTAATTTTT; CDR3: CASSLQGRDALIF
D: TRBD2; J: TRBJ2-1; V: TRBV6-5; size: once; DNA: TGTGCCAGCAGTATAGCGGGGGGCTACAATGAGCAGTTCTTC; CDR3: CASSIAGGYNEQFF
D: -; J: TRBJ2-1; V: TRBV30; size: -; DNA: TGTGCCTGGAGTGTCTGGCAGGATGAGCAGTTCTTC; CDR3: CAWSVWQDEQFF
D: TRBD1; J: TRBJ1-6; V: TRBV28; size: -; DNA: TGTGCCAGCAGTTTCGCGGGACAGTATAATTCACCCCTCCACTTT; CDR3: CASSFAGQYNSPLHF
D: TRBD1; J: TRBJ1-1; V: TRBV19; size: -; DNA: TGTGCCAGTAGCCTTACCGGGACAGGGACTGAAGCTTTCTTT; CDR3: CASSLTGTGTEAFF
D: TRBD2; J: TRBJ2-7; V: TRBV27; size: -; DNA: TGTGCCAGCAGGTTATCGGGACTAGCGGGGCTGAAAAGGTACGAGCAGTACTTC; CDR3: CASRLSGLAGLKRYEQYF
D: TRBD1; J: TRBJ1-2; V: TRBV18; size: -; DNA: TGTGCCAGCTCACAGATGGGACAGGCATATGGCTACACCTTC; CDR3: CASSQMGQAYGYTF
D: TRBD1; J: TRBJ1-1; V: TRBV30; size: -; DNA: TGTGCCTGGAGTACTGGGACAGGGGGCACTGAAGCTTTCTTT; CDR3: CAWSTGTGGTEAFF
D: -; J: TRBJ2-3; V: TRBV5-1; size: -; DNA: TGCGCCAGCAGCTTTGAGGGGTCCACAGATACGCAGTATTTT; CDR3: CASSFEGSTDTQYF
D: -; J: TRBJ2-7; V: TRBV2; size: -; DNA: TGTGCCACCGGAACGACAGCCTACGAGCAGTACTTC; CDR3: CATGTTAYEQYF
D: -; J: TRBJ1-4; V: TRBV4-2; size: -; DNA: TGTGCCAGCAGCCCCGGTGGGGGTAAAACAACTAATGAAAAACTGTTTTTT; CDR3: CASSPGGGKTTNEKLFF
D: -; J: TRBJ2-5; V: TRBV28; size: -; DNA: TGTGCCAGCAGTTTAAGGAGGGAGACCCAGTACTTC; CDR3: CASSLRRETQYF
D: TRBD2; J: TRBJ2-5; V: TRBV20-1; size: -; DNA: TGCAGTAGACTAGCTAAAGAGACCCAGTACTTC; CDR3: CSRLAKETQYF
D: -; J: TRBJ2-3; V: TRBV5-1; size: few; DNA: TGCGCCAGCAGCTTGAGGGGTAGGGGCCCCACAGATACGCAGTATTTT; CDR3: CASSLRGRGPTDTQYF
D: TRBD2; J: TRBJ2-5; V: TRBV7-8; size: -; DNA: TGTGCCAGCAGCTTAAGTGGAGCGGGGGGCCAAGAGACCCAGTACTTC; CDR3: CASSLSGAGGQETQYF
D: TRBD1; J: TRBJ1-1; V: TRBV18; size: -; DNA: TGTGCCAGCTCACCCCCGGGACAGGGACACACTGAAGCTTTCTTT; CDR3: CASSPPGQGHTEAFF